This T cell receptor beta chain came from a study of shared clonotypes between healthy human individuals. The CDR3 length is 15 residues. V was clipped by 4 bases and J by 0 bases, with 14 bases between them. Germline loops: CDR1 SGHDT, CDR2 YYEEEE. This clone was found once. No antigen is known for it. Study observations and caveats: Naive subsets, compared against memory subsets, generally had larger estimated richness values.

Each sorted subset replicate got 200 ng genomic DNA, 25,000 to 35,000 genomes. Method: immunoSEQ multiplex PCR; TCRdb's copy keeps in-frame clones and lacks some. The table has roughly 700,000 clones, roughly 91% seen once. CD8 memory merged CD45RO+ cells and CCR7-negative CD45RA+ TemRA cells into one population. The rearrangement links TRBV5-6 to TRBJ2-7; D is undetermined. The sequence was collected from a man aged 18 to 35 in good health. Some clones in this sample may be carry-over from other donors' samples. Sequenced input: memory CD8+ T cells from PBMCs. Subset: CD45RO+ cells pooled with CCR7-negative TemRA cells. The CDR3 sequence is CASSLGTAPSYEQYF. The CDR3 bases are TGTGCCAGCAGCCTGGGTACCGCCCCCTCCTACGAGCAGTACTTC.